This T cell receptor beta chain was documented in a study of cytomegalovirus exposure and HLA in healthy donors (dated by TCRdb to about 2017). For the study in its entirety: An earlier analysis of some 550 of the donors reported 250 to 300 Gb of sequence data and some 100 million unique TCR beta sequences from about 200 million T cells. The T cell repertoires of about 700 subjects were profiled by immunosequencing and related to cytomegalovirus serostatus. Typing coverage differed by locus: A, B, C, DRB1 and DQB1 were typed in about 620-630 donors, DQA1 in about 510, DPA1 in 600 to 610, and DPB1 in 450 to 490. On average, over 200,000 unique TCR beta nucleotide sequences were sequenced per donor among a few hundred genotyped donors of the cohort, with about 17% of those sequences being non-productive. To study patterns of TCR occurrence, a later analysis re-analyzed previously published TCR beta repertoires from just over 650 donors and added high-resolution HLA genotyping. To decide whether each TCR beta V gene segment behaved as functional or pseudogenic, an earlier analysis of some 600 of the donors relied on high-throughput TCR beta sequencing. A later genetic analysis used genome-wide SNP genotypes for 398 of the 666 donors, treating that subset as a discovery cohort. Rather than drawing on any new phenotypic data, the later analysis identified candidate immune exposures from TCR beta sequences and the way those sequences occurred across donors. About five DR-DQ haplotypes were handled as single units for association and clustering because linkage in the cohort was strong. The aim of the study was to test whether cataloging public T cell receptors could identify signatures of past pathogen exposure. Roughly 300 gigabases of sequencing data and around 90 million unique TCR sequences made up an early release that covered approximately 620 HLA-typed donors. Donor age, sex, ethnicity and CMV serostatus were compiled together with the repertoire data. Of the approximately 400 genotyped donors, around 81% fell in the genetic ancestry cluster associated with self-reported Caucasian donors. To predict cytomegalovirus infection status, the study combined high-throughput TCR immunosequencing, statistical association of individual TCRs with disease status, and machine learning. Class I and class II HLA loci were covered by the typing at four-digit resolution. All discovery cohort repertoires had been generated on a single sequencing platform. In addition to the first cohort of 650 to 750 subjects, a separate validation cohort of over 90 different subjects was used.

As regards this clone: There is no known antigen for this receptor. Base qualities are not recorded, but no much larger clone differs from it by a single base.

The cohort was made up of approximately 670 healthy bone marrow donors. At the time of sampling, all cohort members were nominally healthy, though unrecorded immune exposures were likely present. The donor was CMV seronegative and was included in the group of about 400 seronegative cohort members. A peripheral blood sample was provided by each donor, and peripheral blood mononuclear cells were used for TCR beta sequencing. The Qiagen DNeasy Blood Extraction Kit was used to extract genomic DNA from the blood cell samples. Spanning cysteine to phenylalanine, the CDR3 consists of 15 amino acids. The read is trimmed to its CDR3 DNA, 45 bases read in frame from base 1. The germline V gene (reference sequence) specifies MNHEY as CDR1 and SMNVEV as CDR2. The trim is 4 bases for V and 3 bases for J, with a gap of 13 bases between the germline ends. The method was the immunoSEQ multiplex PCR assay. The multiplex PCR relied on a mix of 60 forward primers for TCR Vbeta segments and 13 reverse primers for TCR Jbeta segments. The CDR3 region of rearranged TCR beta genes was amplified from genomic DNA with a multiplex PCR assay. Amplified TCR beta libraries were sequenced as 87-base-pair reads on the Illumina HiSeq System. Under the source paper's analysis protocol: In a later analysis, tens of millions of unique TCR beta chains were counted across the approximately 670 repertoires, and some 10 million of these chains were shared by at least two donors. Raw reads were error-corrected and collapsed into unique sequences with a nearest-neighbor algorithm that merged closely related sequences to remove PCR and sequencing errors. CDR3 sequences were aligned to IMGT reference sequences to assign V, D and J gene segments. For a sequence to be retained, a match of at least six nucleotides to both a V gene segment and a J gene segment was required. A rearrangement was called productive if the CDR3 had no stop codons and remained in frame with V and J, and every other rearrangement was called non-productive. Following IMGT convention, CDR3 was defined as the stretch from the second conserved V-encoded cysteine to the conserved J-encoded phenylalanine. Sequences without an unambiguous match to a single V gene segment were excluded from the earlier analysis of almost 600 of the donors. An earlier analysis of almost 600 of the donors classified V segments as functional when productive rearrangements were above 56.7% and as segregating when the standard deviation between donors was above 5%. To diagnose cytomegalovirus status from the catalog of TCR beta chain sequences, a statistical classification framework was built. In a later analysis, TCR nucleotide sequences were compared against IMGT/GENE-DB human TR gene sequences so that V and J genes could be assigned. Using the TCRdist pipeline, a later analysis assigned CDR3 sequences along with most-parsimonious VDJ recombination scenarios. A later analysis defined each TCR beta chain by its CDR3 amino acid sequence plus V-gene family, and excluded reads lacking a unique V-gene family. As a way to deal with suspected cross-contamination and a sequencing artifact, a later analysis dropped hundreds of nucleotide sequences that were highly shared and had low generation probability. A later analysis calculated a clonal expansion index for each public chain from normalized within-repertoire ranks of inferred template counts. In a later analysis, generation probabilities were computed with a VDJ recombination model fitted to out-of-frame rearrangements, and the resulting probabilities were checked against IGoR. In a later analysis, TCR-TCR, TCR-HLA and TCR-CMV co-occurrence was scored with hypergeometric tests, and a repertoire-size bias correction was applied to TCR pairs. In a later analysis, false discovery rates were estimated by permuting HLA or CMV assignments 20 times. In a later analysis, co-occurring TCRs were grouped with DBSCAN, and TCRdist sequence similarity was added when clustering was performed within HLA-allele-positive subsets. Co-occurrence clustering excluded repertoires with fewer than 30,000 or more than 120,000 public chains, plus five with anomalous nucleotide sharing. TCRdb mirrors the immuneACCESS table, restricted to in-frame sequences. Some clones are absent from its copies; in checked studies, under half trace to an unresolved V gene, and the reason for the others is unknown. V and J calls and clone size are given by that table; D and trimming were obtained from the DNA. The sample table holds tens of thousands of clones, of which roughly four fifths were seen once. 1.5% to 2% of the sample is taken by the ten largest.

The research as a whole found: In both the original and validation cohorts, the classifier was reported to diagnose cytomegalovirus status with high specificity and sensitivity. Because the 87-base-pair reads could not distinguish some IMGT-functional V segments, including TRBV6-2 and TRBV6-3, those segments were excluded. Linkage disequilibrium might explain the correlated functional status among segregating V segments, but an unknown experimental factor could not be ruled out. According to a later genetic analysis, donors in an Asian-associated ancestry cluster had fewer N-insertions in productive TCRs than the approximately 670-donor mean. The presence/absence analyses assumed that sequencing depth was roughly uniform across donors, and that assumption may not be true. According to a later analysis, parvovirus B19, influenza, CMV and Epstein-Barr virus appeared linked to several top co-occurrence clusters. In the study, some 160 TCR beta chains were listed as associated with cytomegalovirus. A cluster of highly shared sequence variants was judged likely to be a technical artifact of the sequencing pipeline. CMV serostatus was the only immune exposure information available for the cohort. A few of the identified cytomegalovirus-associated TCR beta chains were confirmed in vitro to be specific for cytomegalovirus antigens. According to a later analysis, TCR association rates differed among HLA loci, with DRB1 alleles showing the most associated TCRs and HLA-C alleles showing the fewest. A further reported finding was that TCR beta sequences accurately predicted the HLA-A and HLA-B alleles for most subjects in the first cohort. Because some donors lacked HLA typing at each locus, the association tests relied only on the typed subset. Assigning TCR associations to individual alleles was difficult when HLA alleles, especially DR and DQ, strongly co-occurred. It was suggested by the authors that the approach could potentially be generalized to other disease states and immunological phenotypes. In a later analysis, HLA-associated TCR beta chains were found to be more clonally expanded and to have lower generation probabilities than equally common non-associated chains. A later genetic analysis associated a missense DCLRE1C variant with V-gene and J-gene trimming of TCR beta chains, and an independent cohort replicated the association. In a later analysis, most CMV-associated TCR beta chains were found to appear HLA-restricted, with HLA associations seemingly driven largely by CMV exposure. While some public TCRs were present in many individuals, most TCR sequences turned up only very rarely across donors. In an earlier analysis of over 550 of the donors, most TCR beta V segments were observed in productive rearrangements about 90% or about 30% of the time, broadly matching IMGT annotations. The cohort was sequenced for TCR beta chains only, and without alpha or paired-chain data the features that could be detected were limited. In a later analysis, some 18,000 TCR beta sequences were associated with specific HLA alleles at a false discovery rate of 0.05. The earlier analysis of fewer than 750 of the donors excluded some 15 rarely observed V segments, including chromosome 9 orphons, because counts were too low.

This TCR was recovered from a man aged 18 to 30 in good health and CMV-seronegative. The chain employs TRBV27 and TRBJ1-5; a confident D gene designation cannot be given. Input material: PBMCs. The CDR3 protein: CASSSASGINQPQHF. The bases are TGTGCCAGCAGTTCCGCTTCCGGGATCAATCAGCCCCAGCATTTT.